These 11 T cell receptor beta chains were all obtained from the same sample, sequenced in a study of T cells in Graves' hyperthyroidism and ophthalmopathy. What was amplified from RNA transcripts were TCR beta CDR3 regions. The HTBI set primed first-round TCR CDR3 RT-PCR. A single record per CDR3 protein comes from TCRdb applying MiXCR to the multiplex PCR reads. The sample gives about 350,000 distinct CDR3 sequences, over 15% of which show up once; roughly 16% is in the top ten. Sequenced material: blood. The receptors originated from a woman between 40 and 50 years old with Graves' ophthalmopathy.

This clonotype was detected many times. The chain joins TRBV19 to TRBJ1-1; D call uncertain. Germline loops: CDR1 LNHDA, CDR2 SQIVND (reference sequence). This CDR3 is built from 16 residues. V lost 7 bases and J lost 0, with 18 bases in between. The CDR3 DNA reads as TGTGCCAGTACAGACTACCTCAGAGAAATGAACACTGAAGCTTTCTTT. Protein product: CASTDYLREMNTEAFF.

There are many counts of this clonotype. The CDR3 spells CASSTRYNEQFF. CDR3 nucleotide sequence: TGTGCCAGTAGTACCCGTTACAATGAGCAGTTCTTC. The rearrangement uses TRBV19 and TRBJ2-1; D is uncertain. This CDR3 region has 12 residues. V was shortened by 4 bases and J by 4 bases, with 5 bases between the two germline ends. CDR1 is LNHDA and CDR2 is SQIVND in the germline V gene (reference sequence).

This clonotype was counted many times. The rearrangement joins TRBV30 to TRBJ2-2; 10 bases match TRBD2. Trimming removed 0 bases from V and 5 bases from J; junction bases left unmatched: 9. From germline, CDR1 is GTSNPN and CDR2 SVGIG (reference sequence). The CDR3 is made up of 17 amino acids. DNA for the CDR3: TGTGCCTGGAGTGTAGCTAGCGGGAGCGTATGGACCGGGGAGCTGTTTTTT. Translated, it gives CAWSVASGSVWTGELFF. Variable domain in full (rest from reference TRBV30 and TRBJ2-2): SQTIHQWPATLVQPVGSPLSLECTVEGTSNPNLYWYRQAAGRGLQLLFYSVGIGQISSEVPQNLSASRPQDRQFILSSKKLLLSDSGFYLCAWSVASGSVWTGELFFGEGSRLTVL.

In its sample, this clonotype was seen many times. The V call is TRBV3-1, the J call TRBJ1-3, with D possibly being TRBD1 (6 bases). The germline V and J ends were trimmed by 1 base and 3 bases, with 10 bases remaining between them. This CDR3 contains 15 residues. In germline, CDR1 is LGHDT, CDR2 YNNKEL (reference sequence). For the CDR3, the DNA is TGTGCCAGCAGCCAAGCTACAGGGTATGGAAACACCATATATTTT. The encoded protein is CASSQATGYGNTIYF. Together with reference TRBV3-1 and TRBJ1-3, the CDR3 gives the full variable domain: DTAVSQTPKYLVTQMGNDKSIKCEQNLGHDTMYWYKQDSKKFLKIMFSYNNKELIINETVPNRFSPKSPDKAHLNLHINSLELGDSAVYFCASSQATGYGNTIYFGEGSWLTVV.

This clonotype was recorded many times. The junction departs from the called germline gene at one end, perhaps through a read error. The genes are TRBV6-1 and TRBJ1-1; D is uncertain. This CDR3 has 14 amino acids. Germline lookup yields CDR1 MNHNS and CDR2 SASEGT. Written as DNA, the CDR3 is TGTGCCAGCAACCCTAGGACGGGGAACACCGAAGCTTTCTTT. As protein: CASNPRTGNTEAFF.

This clonotype was seen at least ten times. The V and J genes are TRBV20-1 and TRBJ1-2, with 7 bases aligning to TRBD1. V gave up 2 bases and J gave up 5 bases; unmatched junction bases: 5. Germline V CDR1 and CDR2: DFQATT, SNEGSKA (reference sequence). The CDR3 is 13 amino acids. The CDR3 nucleotides are TGCAGTGCTAGACCCGGGACAGTATATGGCTACACCTTC. It codes for CSARPGTVYGYTF.

The sample holds many counts of this clonotype. V usage is TRBV5-1 and J usage is TRBJ2-7, with TRBD2 matching over 11 bases. The germline gives CDR1 SGHRS, CDR2 YFSETQ. Germline trimming cut 3 bases from V and 0 bases from J; bases unmatched to any gene: 5. This CDR3 has 16 amino acids. CDR3 DNA sequence: TGCGCCAGCAGCTACTTCACTAGCGGGAGCTCCTACGAGCAGTACTTC. Protein sequence: CASSYFTSGSSYEQYF.

V usage is TRBV12-3 or TRBV12-4 and J usage is TRBJ2-4, with no clear D. The V and J ends lost 2 bases and 0 bases respectively, with 14 bases between them. The CDR3 has 17 amino acids. CDR3 residues: CASSLSRGVIAKNIQYF. The CDR3 coding sequence is TGTGCCAGCAGTTTAAGTCGTGGGGTGATAGCCAAAAACATTCAGTACTTC.

This clonotype was observed many times. The chain employs TRBV4-1 and TRBJ2-2; D gene unclear. Trimming left V 5 bases short and J 7 bases short, with 14 bases between. Germline V lookup: CDR1 MGHRA, CDR2 YSYEKL. CDR3 length equals 14 residues. The CDR3 sequence is CASSYIRTYGELFF. The CDR3 DNA is TGCGCCAGCAGCTACATAAGGACCTACGGGGAGCTGTTTTTT.

The chain has TRBV7-2 and TRBJ2-5; D call uncertain. The CDR3 has 14 amino acids. Trimming removed 0 bases at V and 5 bases at J, with 10 bases between. Germline-derived CDR1 and CDR2 are SGHTA and FQGNSA. The CDR3 DNA reads TGTGCCAGCAGCTTAGCTATATCCAGGGAGACCCAGTACTTC. Translating gives CASSLAISRETQYF.

This clonotype has a count of ten or more. J is TRBJ2-2 and V is TRBV10-3; 13 positions match TRBD2. V lost 8 bases to trimming and J lost 3 bases; unmatched junction nucleotides: 9. This CDR3 region has 17 residues. Germline V lookup: CDR1 ENHRY, CDR2 SYGVKD. As DNA, the CDR3 is TGTGCCATCCGAAGTGGGACTAGCGGGACCTACACCGGGGAGCTGTTTTTT. Its translation is CAIRSGTSGTYTGELFF.